The rows below give T cell receptor beta chains drawn from one sample of a study of identical twins. TCRdb passed the 5' RACE reads through MiXCR, listing each CDR3 protein once. This sample has 130,000 to 150,000 distinct CDR3 sequences; 3% to 4.5% occur once, and the top ten carry 8.1%. Sequencing was carried out using memory T cells sorted from blood. These receptors were obtained from a young man in good health. Each CDR3 is given with its conserved first and last residue.

V	J	CDR3
TRBV12-3/TRBV12-4	TRBJ2-5	CASSFRVQETQYF
TRBV18	TRBJ2-2	CASSQAQAELTGELFF
TRBV27	TRBJ1-2	CASSPNPIVYGYTF
TRBV4-1	TRBJ2-5	CASSQSGGQVQETQYF
TRBV12-3/TRBV12-4	TRBJ1-6	CASALRDTSPLHF
TRBV6-1	TRBJ1-5	CASDSPAGAGNPQHF
TRBV29-1	TRBJ2-2	CSVRQVNTGELFF
TRBV18	TRBJ2-4	CASSPPGPVTKNIQYF
TRBV13	TRBJ2-6	CASSKKIGQGAGANVLTF
TRBV20-1	TRBJ1-5	CSAARGAISNQPQHF
TRBV11-3	TRBJ2-1	CASSFAPAGGGDNEQFF
TRBV6-1	TRBJ2-5	CASSRDSGSQETQYF
TRBV20-1	TRBJ2-3	CSASGVGATDTQYF
TRBV12-3/TRBV12-4	TRBJ2-5	CASSPLTGQETQYF
TRBV5-1	TRBJ2-1	CASSLDGGRDEQFF
TRBV29-1	TRBJ2-1	CSAKKGTGPRFSYNEQFF
TRBV5-6	TRBJ1-5	CASSLVQDSKPQHF
TRBV7-8	TRBJ2-5	CASSLEGLLYQETQYF
TRBV7-9	TRBJ1-1	CASSLGAGKTEAFF
TRBV12-3/TRBV12-4	TRBJ2-1	CASSFLSYFEQFF
TRBV11-2	TRBJ2-1	CASRYLRGRTRNEQFF
TRBV2	TRBJ1-5	CASTKAYSNQPQHF
TRBV7-2	TRBJ2-1	CASSSGSYNEQFF
TRBV29-1	TRBJ2-2	CSAPFEGRRTGELFF
TRBV29-1	TRBJ2-7	CSVDAGSSSYEQYF
TRBV20-1	TRBJ2-5	CSARPTGVETQYF
TRBV3-1	TRBJ2-7	CASSIRNYEQYF
TRBV6-2/TRBV6-3	TRBJ1-2	CASSYVPETYGYTF
TRBV20-1	TRBJ2-3	CSANLWGAGDTDTQYF
TRBV10-1	TRBJ1-2	CASSESDRNYGYTF
TRBV6-2/TRBV6-3	TRBJ2-7	CASSYDITYEQYF
TRBV20-1	TRBJ2-2	CSARDSVAENTGELFF